This is a list of T cell receptor beta chains from one sample in a study of shared clonotypes between healthy human individuals. The protocol was immunoSEQ multiplex PCR, while the TCRdb copy is restricted to in-frame clones and leaves out a portion. The data show about 1.5 million clones, with more than 95% seen just once and over 1% held by the top ten. The specimen was naive CD4+ T cells sorted from blood. Every receptor here comes from a man aged 30 to 39 in good health. Both conserved end residues are part of each CDR3. The D gene is left open where the match is weak. Clone size is stated in some rows and not others, as once, few, many or a class when expanded.

D	V	size	length	J	DNA	CDR3
.	TRBV19	.	14	TRBJ2-7	TGTGCCAGTAGCAAGGCAGGGGGGACCTACGAGCAGTACTTC	CASSKAGGTYEQYF
TRBD1	TRBV6-1	.	13	TRBJ1-5	TGTGCCAGCAGTGAGAGACAGGGTCAGCCCCAGCATTTT	CASSERQGQPQHF
TRBD1	TRBV2	.	15	TRBJ2-2	TGTGCCAGCATCCGGACAGGTGCGAACACCGGGGAGCTGTTTTTT	CASIRTGANTGELFF
.	TRBV28	.	12	TRBJ2-1	TGTGCCAGCAGTCCTATGGAGGGCGAGCAGTTCTTC	CASSPMEGEQFF
.	TRBV2	once	12	TRBJ1-1	TGTGCCAGCAGTGGTCCCGGTCTTGAAGCTTTCTTT	CASSGPGLEAFF
.	TRBV29-1	.	11	TRBJ2-7	TGCAGCGTTGAAGGGGCCTACGAGCAGTACTTC	CSVEGAYEQYF
.	TRBV7-9	.	14	TRBJ1-2	TGTGCCAGCAGCTTAGCGCAAGGGGTCGGTGGCTACACCTTC	CASSLAQGVGGYTF
TRBD2	TRBV5-1	.	18	TRBJ2-7	TGCGCCAGCAGCTCGGGACTAGCGGGAGGGCCTTTTTCCTACGAGCAGTACTTC	CASSSGLAGGPFSYEQYF
TRBD2	TRBV7-2	.	19	TRBJ2-3	TGTGCCAGCAGCCATAGCGGGAGGGCCTTGCGGATTGGCACAGATACGCAGTATTTT	CASSHSGRALRIGTDTQYF
TRBD2	TRBV10-3	.	16	TRBJ2-1	TGTGCCATCAGTCAGGGGACTAGCGGGAATCACAATGAGCAGTTCTTC	CAISQGTSGNHNEQFF
TRBD1	TRBV15	.	15	TRBJ1-2	TGTGCCACCAGACAAAGGGGGCTTAAATGGGGTGGCTACACCTTC	CATRQRGLKWGGYTF
.	TRBV2	.	14	TRBJ1-1	TGTGCCCCCACACCGGAGGGGATGAACACTGAAGCTTTCTTT	CAPTPEGMNTEAFF
.	TRBV5-1	.	14	TRBJ2-7	TGCGCCAGCAGCCCCGGGTCCCCGATTGCCGAGCAGTACTTC	CASSPGSPIAEQYF
.	TRBV7-2	.	15	TRBJ2-7	TGTGCCAGCAGTGGCAGGTTCCCCCAATCCTACGAGCAGTACTTC	CASSGRFPQSYEQYF
TRBD2	TRBV2	.	16	TRBJ2-1	TGTGCCAGCAAGGTCGGTAGCGGGAGAGGGTACAATGAGCAGTTCTTC	CASKVGSGRGYNEQFF
TRBD1	TRBV6-5	.	15	TRBJ2-1	TGTGCCAGCAGTAAACAGGGGGCCACCTACAATGAGCAGTTCTTC	CASSKQGATYNEQFF
.	TRBV5-1	.	14	TRBJ1-2	TGCGCCAGCAGCTTGGGTCGACAGGATTTGGGCTACACCTTC	CASSLGRQDLGYTF
TRBD1	TRBV7-9	.	16	TRBJ1-6	TGTGCCAGCAGCCAGGACAGGGACACCTATAATTCACCCCTCCACTTT	CASSQDRDTYNSPLHF
.	TRBV7-9	.	14	TRBJ2-1	TGTGCCAGCAGCTTAATCGCTAGTTACAATGAGCAGTTCTTC	CASSLIASYNEQFF
.	TRBV5-1	.	15	TRBJ2-7	TGCGCCAGCAGCTTAATGGCGGGACCATCCTACGAGCAGTACTTC	CASSLMAGPSYEQYF
.	TRBV28	.	15	TRBJ2-7	TGTGCCAGCAGTTTAGAGCTCCTTAACTCCTACGAGCAGTACTTC	CASSLELLNSYEQYF
.	TRBV7-9	.	13	TRBJ1-2	TGTGCCAGCAGCTTAGGGGACAACTATGGCTACACCTTC	CASSLGDNYGYTF
.	TRBV19	once	16	TRBJ1-5	TGTGCCAGTAGTAAACAGGGCAATCGCTTCAATCAGCCCCAGCATTTT	CASSKQGNRFNQPQHF
TRBD1	TRBV29-1	.	13	TRBJ1-3	TGCAGCGTTGAAACAGGGGGAGGAAACACCATATATTTT	CSVETGGGNTIYF
.	TRBV28	.	15	TRBJ2-1	TGTGCCAGCACCCCCCCCCAGGGACTGTACAATGAGCAGTTCTTC	CASTPPQGLYNEQFF
TRBD1	TRBV7-8	.	16	TRBJ2-1	TGTGCCAGCAGCCAACGGGACAGGGTGGCGAGTAATGAGCAGTTCTTC	CASSQRDRVASNEQFF
TRBD1	TRBV6-5	.	15	TRBJ1-3	TGTGCCAGCAGTTTGGACAGGGGGTCAGGAAACACCATATATTTT	CASSLDRGSGNTIYF
.	TRBV9	.	16	TRBJ2-6	TGTGCCAGCAGCGTCGGTTTAGGATCTGGGGCCAACGTCCTGACTTTC	CASSVGLGSGANVLTF
TRBD2	TRBV7-9	.	18	TRBJ2-2	TGTGCCAGCAGCTCCTTAGGTTCGAGCGGGAGTAGTACCGGGGAGCTGTTTTTT	CASSSLGSSGSSTGELFF
TRBD2	TRBV5-1	.	18	TRBJ2-7	TGCGCCAGCAGCTTGACGGTGGTAGCGGGATCTCTCTCCTACGAGCAGTACTTC	CASSLTVVAGSLSYEQYF
TRBD1	TRBV2	.	13	TRBJ2-7	TGTGCCAGCATCCCGACAGGGGTGGGCGAGCAGTACTTC	CASIPTGVGEQYF
.	TRBV5-1	.	16	TRBJ2-2	TGCGCCAGCAGCTTGAGATATGGGGCGCTGGACGGGGAGCTGTTTTTT	CASSLRYGALDGELFF
.	TRBV25-1	.	14	TRBJ2-3	TGTGCCAGCGGAGGAATTCTCCCCACAGATACGCAGTATTTT	CASGGILPTDTQYF
TRBD1	TRBV28	.	14	TRBJ1-4	TGTGCCAGCAGAGGACGACAGGGGGATGAAAAACTGTTTTTT	CASRGRQGDEKLFF
TRBD1	TRBV6-5	.	13	TRBJ1-1	TGTGCCAGCAGCCTGGACAGGGGTACTGAAGCTTTCTTT	CASSLDRGTEAFF
TRBD1	TRBV6-4	.	16	TRBJ1-5	TGTGCCAGCAGTGACCGGTCGGACAGGGGGGATCAGCCCCAGCATTTT	CASSDRSDRGDQPQHF
.	TRBV4-2	.	14	TRBJ2-7	TGTGCCAGCAGCCAAGAGAACAGGGTTTACGAGCAGTACTTC	CASSQENRVYEQYF
.	TRBV20-1	.	11	TRBJ1-1	TGCAGTGCTTTGGGGAACACTGAAGCTTTCTTT	CSALGNTEAFF
.	TRBV7-7	once	16	TRBJ2-2	TGTGCTAGCAGCCCCGGGGACCAGCGGGCCCCCGGGGAGCTGTTTTTT	CASSPGDQRAPGELFF
.	TRBV10-2	.	14	TRBJ2-5	TGCGCCAGCAGTGAGTCGCAGGTACAAGAGACCCAGTACTTC	CASSESQVQETQYF
.	TRBV29-1	.	13	TRBJ2-7	TGCAGCGTTGATTTGCCAGGGACCTACGAGCAGTACTTC	CSVDLPGTYEQYF
.	TRBV10-1	few	14	TRBJ1-4	TGCGCCAGCAGTGAGTACCGCAGGGGTGAAAAACTGTTTTTT	CASSEYRRGEKLFF
.	TRBV5-6	.	15	TRBJ2-7	TGTGCCAGCAGCCCTGGACCAACCGAGATCTACGAGCAGTACTTC	CASSPGPTEIYEQYF
.	TRBV28	once	16	TRBJ1-5	TGTGCCAGCAGTTTGGGGGGGGCCGGGGAGAATCAGCCCCAGCATTTT	CASSLGGAGENQPQHF
TRBD2	TRBV5-1	.	15	TRBJ2-1	TGCGCCAGCAGCCCCGTTGGGGCTAGCGGGAATAGAGAGTTCTTC	CASSPVGASGNREFF
.	TRBV6-1	.	15	TRBJ2-1	TGTGCCAGCAGTGAAAAGGCGGAGGGGCACAATGAGCAGTTCTTC	CASSEKAEGHNEQFF
.	TRBV1	.	15	TRBJ2-5	TGCACCAGCAGCCAACCGGTCAAGGGGGAGGAGACCCAGTACTTC	CTSSQPVKGEETQYF
TRBD2	TRBV2	.	13	TRBJ2-7	TGTGCCACCTGGGAGGGATACTCCTACGAGCAGTACTTC	CATWEGYSYEQYF
.	TRBV9	.	11	TRBJ2-1	TGTGCCAGCAGGTCAGGAAATGAGCAGTTCTTC	CASRSGNEQFF
.	TRBV7-2	.	14	TRBJ2-2	TGTGCCAGCAGCTTAAGCGGGAACACCGGGGAGCTGTTTTTT	CASSLSGNTGELFF
.	TRBV10-1	.	16	TRBJ2-1	TGCGCCAGCAGTGAGGTGGGGAGGAGCTCCTACAATGAGCAGTTCTTC	CASSEVGRSSYNEQFF
TRBD2	TRBV29-1	.	14	TRBJ2-2	TGCAGCGTTGGACTAGCCGGCGTTACCGGGGAGCTGTTTTTT	CSVGLAGVTGELFF
.	TRBV5-4	.	14	TRBJ2-7	TGTGCCAGCAGCTCTCGGACAGAGGCGGACGAGCAGTACTTC	CASSSRTEADEQYF
TRBD1	TRBV4-1	.	17	TRBJ2-7	TGCGCCAGCAGCCAAAACACCGGGACAGGGAGGTTCGGCGAGCAGTACTTC	CASSQNTGTGRFGEQYF
TRBD2	TRBV30	.	16	TRBJ2-2	TGTGCCTGGAGTGTAGGGACTAGCGGTAACACCGGGGAGCTGTTTTTT	CAWSVGTSGNTGELFF
.	TRBV28	.	15	TRBJ1-5	TGTGCCAGCAGTTTTAGGGTACCCCGGGAGGGACCCCAGCATTTT	CASSFRVPREGPQHF
.	TRBV5-4	.	14	TRBJ2-7	TGTGCCAGCAGCCGAGACCATAGCTCCTACGAGCAGTACTTC	CASSRDHSSYEQYF